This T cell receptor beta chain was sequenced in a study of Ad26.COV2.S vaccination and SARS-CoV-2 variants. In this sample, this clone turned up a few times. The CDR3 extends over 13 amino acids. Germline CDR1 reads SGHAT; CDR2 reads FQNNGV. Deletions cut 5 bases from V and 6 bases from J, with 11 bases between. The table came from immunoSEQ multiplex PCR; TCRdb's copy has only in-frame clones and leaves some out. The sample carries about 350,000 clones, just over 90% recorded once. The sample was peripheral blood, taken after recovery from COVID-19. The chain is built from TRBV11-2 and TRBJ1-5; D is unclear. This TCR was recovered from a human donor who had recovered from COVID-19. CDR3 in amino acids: CASSPVTVQPQHF. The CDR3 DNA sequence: TGTGCCAGCAGCCCGGTGACCGTTCAGCCCCAGCATTTT.